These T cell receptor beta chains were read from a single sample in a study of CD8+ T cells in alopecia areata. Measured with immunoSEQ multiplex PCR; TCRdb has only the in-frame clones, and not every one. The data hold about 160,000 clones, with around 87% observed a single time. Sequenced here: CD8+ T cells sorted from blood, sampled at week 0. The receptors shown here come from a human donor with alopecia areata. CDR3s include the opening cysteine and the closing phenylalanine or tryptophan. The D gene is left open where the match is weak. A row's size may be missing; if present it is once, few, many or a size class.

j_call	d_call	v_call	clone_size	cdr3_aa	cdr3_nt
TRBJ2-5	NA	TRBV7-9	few	CASSFIDIQETQYF	TGTGCCAGCAGCTTCATAGACATCCAAGAGACCCAGTACTTC
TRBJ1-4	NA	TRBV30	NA	CAYGQSTNEKLFF	TGTGCCTACGGACAGTCAACTAATGAAAAACTGTTTTTT
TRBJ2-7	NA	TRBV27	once	CASSLSSYYEQYF	TGTGCCAGCAGTTTAAGTTCATACTACGAGCAGTACTTC
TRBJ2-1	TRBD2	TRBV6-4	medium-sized	CASSESSGSRNEQFF	TGTGCCAGCAGTGAGTCTAGCGGGTCCCGCAATGAGCAGTTCTTC
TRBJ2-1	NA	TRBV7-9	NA	CASEGNEQFF	TGTGCCAGCGAGGGGAATGAGCAGTTCTTC
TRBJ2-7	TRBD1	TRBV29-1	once	CSVDLTDRERYEQYF	TGCAGCGTGGATTTAACGGACAGGGAGAGATACGAGCAGTACTTC
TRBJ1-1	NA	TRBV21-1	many	CASSSPTRKEAFF	TGTGCCAGCAGCTCTCCGACCCGGAAAGAGGCTTTCTTT
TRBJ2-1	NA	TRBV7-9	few	CASSLGQGWEQFF	TGTGCCAGCAGCTTAGGCCAGGGCTGGGAGCAGTTCTTC
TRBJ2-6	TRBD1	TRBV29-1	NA	CSVGTGYSGANVLTF	TGCAGCGTTGGGACAGGATACTCTGGGGCCAACGTCCTGACTTTC
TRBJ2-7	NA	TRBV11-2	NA	CASSPPGSPYEQYF	TGTGCCAGCAGCCCCCCAGGCAGCCCCTACGAGCAGTACTTC
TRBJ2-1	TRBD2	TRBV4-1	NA	CASSQVRLAGGWNEQFF	TGCGCCAGCAGCCAAGTAAGACTAGCGGGAGGGTGGAATGAGCAGTTCTTC
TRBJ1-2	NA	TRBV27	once	CASSLLQGGYGYTF	TGTGCCAGCAGTCTACTACAGGGTGGCTATGGCTACACCTTC
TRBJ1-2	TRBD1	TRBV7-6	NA	CASSFGTGSTSGYTF	TGTGCCAGCAGCTTCGGGACAGGGAGCACGAGTGGCTACACCTTC
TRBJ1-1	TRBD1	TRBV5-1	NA	CASSSGQGNTEAFF	TGCGCCAGCAGCTCTGGACAGGGCAACACTGAAGCTTTCTTT
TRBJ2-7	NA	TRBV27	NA	CASSSPWQGGSYEQYF	TGTGCCAGCAGTTCGCCTTGGCAGGGAGGTTCCTACGAGCAGTACTTC
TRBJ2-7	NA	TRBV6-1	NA	CASSTTGAPYEQYF	TGTGCCAGCAGTACGACAGGTGCCCCCTACGAGCAGTACTTC
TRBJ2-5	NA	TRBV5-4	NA	CASRWGETQYF	TGTGCCAGCAGGTGGGGAGAGACCCAGTACTTC
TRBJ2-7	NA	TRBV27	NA	CASSPLGGVAYEQYF	TGTGCCAGCAGTCCCCTCGGCGGAGTAGCCTACGAGCAGTACTTC
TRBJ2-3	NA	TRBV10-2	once	CATTFGVLTDTQYF	TGCGCCACCACCTTCGGGGTTTTGACAGATACGCAGTATTTT
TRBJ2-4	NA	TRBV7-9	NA	CASSPPTEAKNIQYF	TGTGCCAGCAGCCCACCGACAGAAGCCAAAAACATTCAGTACTTC
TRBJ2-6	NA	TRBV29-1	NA	CSVGGAGANVLTF	TGCAGCGTTGGAGGGGCTGGGGCCAACGTCCTGACTTTC
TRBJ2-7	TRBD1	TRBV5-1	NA	CASNLGQGEDEQYF	TGCGCCAGCAACTTGGGACAGGGAGAGGACGAGCAGTACTTC
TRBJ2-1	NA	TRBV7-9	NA	CASSLETNEQFF	TGTGCCAGCAGCTTAGAGACAAATGAGCAGTTCTTC
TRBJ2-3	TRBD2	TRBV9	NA	CASSTAGTSGDTQYF	TGTGCCAGCAGCACAGCCGGGACTAGCGGCGATACGCAGTATTTT
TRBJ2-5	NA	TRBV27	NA	CASRSGETQYF	TGTGCCAGCCGAAGCGGAGAGACCCAGTACTTC
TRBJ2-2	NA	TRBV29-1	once	CSAGRVNGELFF	TGCAGCGCCGGAAGGGTTAACGGGGAGCTGTTTTTT
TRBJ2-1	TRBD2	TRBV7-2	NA	CASSGRDMAGVYIEQFF	TGTGCCAGCAGCGGACGGGATATGGCGGGAGTTTATATTGAGCAGTTCTTC
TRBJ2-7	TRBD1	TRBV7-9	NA	CASSFTGGDDEQYF	TGTGCCAGCAGCTTCACAGGGGGAGATGACGAGCAGTACTTC
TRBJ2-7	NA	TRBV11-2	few	CASSSTYEQYF	TGTGCCAGCAGCTCCACTTACGAGCAGTACTTC
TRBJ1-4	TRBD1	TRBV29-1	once	CSVAEGTGRNEKLFF	TGCAGCGTTGCCGAAGGGACAGGGAGGAATGAAAAACTGTTTTTT
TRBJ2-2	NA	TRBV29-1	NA	CSVDILDGELFF	TGCAGCGTCGATATTCTAGACGGGGAGCTGTTTTTT
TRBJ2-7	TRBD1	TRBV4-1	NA	CASSQGTGDYEQYF	TGCGCCAGCAGCCAAGGGACAGGGGATTACGAGCAGTACTTC
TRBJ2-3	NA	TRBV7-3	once	CASSLGASTDTQYF	TGTGCCAGCAGCTTAGGGGCTAGCACAGATACGCAGTATTTT
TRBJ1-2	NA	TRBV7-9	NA	CASSPQGPANYGYTF	TGTGCCAGCAGCCCACAGGGTCCAGCTAACTATGGCTACACCTTC
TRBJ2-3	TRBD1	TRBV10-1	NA	CASSEGGHTQYF	TGCGCCAGCAGTGAAGGGGGCCATACGCAGTATTTT
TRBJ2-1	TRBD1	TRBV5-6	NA	CASSWGTGNEQFF	TGTGCCAGCAGCTGGGGGACAGGGAATGAGCAGTTCTTC
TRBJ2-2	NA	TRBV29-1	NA	CSVARRGGNTGELFF	TGCAGCGTTGCCCGTAGGGGAGGTAACACCGGGGAGCTGTTTTTT
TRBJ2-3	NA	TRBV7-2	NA	CASSLEADTQYF	TGTGCCAGCAGCCTGGAAGCAGATACGCAGTATTTT
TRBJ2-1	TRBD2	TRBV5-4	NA	CASSPFLSGGYNEQFF	TGTGCCAGCAGCCCGTTCTTATCGGGAGGCTACAATGAGCAGTTCTTC
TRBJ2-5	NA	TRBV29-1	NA	CSVERAQETQYF	TGCAGCGTTGAGCGTGCCCAAGAGACCCAGTACTTC
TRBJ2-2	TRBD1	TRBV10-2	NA	CASTGTGGYNTGELFF	TGCGCCAGCACTGGGACAGGGGGCTACAACACCGGGGAGCTGTTTTTT
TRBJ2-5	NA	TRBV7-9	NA	CASKGHFQETQYF	TGTGCCAGCAAGGGACACTTCCAAGAGACCCAGTACTTC
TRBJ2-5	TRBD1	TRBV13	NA	CASSLGRTGWETQYF	TGTGCCAGCAGCTTAGGCCGGACAGGGTGGGAGACCCAGTACTTC
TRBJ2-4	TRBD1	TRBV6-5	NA	CASRDGTGGNIQYF	TGTGCCAGCAGGGACGGGACAGGGGGGAACATTCAGTACTTC
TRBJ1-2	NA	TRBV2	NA	CASNGQVFGYTF	TGTGCCAGCAATGGGCAGGTTTTTGGCTACACCTTC
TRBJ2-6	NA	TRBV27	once	CASARRAGVISGANVLTF	TGTGCCAGCGCCCGGCGGGCAGGGGTCATCTCTGGGGCCAACGTCCTGACTTTC
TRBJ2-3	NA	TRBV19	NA	CASSIVTTDTQYF	TGTGCCAGTAGTATAGTCACCACAGATACGCAGTATTTT
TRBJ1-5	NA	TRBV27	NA	CASSLGRNQPQHF	TGTGCCAGCAGTCTCGGGCGGAATCAGCCCCAGCATTTT
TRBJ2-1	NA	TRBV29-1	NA	CSERGEYNEQFF	TGCAGCGAGAGGGGGGAATACAATGAGCAGTTCTTC
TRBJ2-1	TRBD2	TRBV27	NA	CASSFLAGGTYNEQFF	TGTGCCAGCAGTTTCTTGGCGGGAGGTACCTACAATGAGCAGTTCTTC
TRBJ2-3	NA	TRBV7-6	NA	CASSLEGTTVDTQYF	TGTGCCAGCAGCTTAGAAGGGACGACGGTAGATACGCAGTATTTT
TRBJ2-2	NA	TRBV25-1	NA	CASSEPRTGELFF	TGTGCCAGCAGTGAACCGAGGACCGGGGAGCTGTTTTTT
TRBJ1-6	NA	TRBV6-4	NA	CASSTPVGGDNSPLHF	TGTGCCAGCAGCACTCCTGTCGGGGGGGACAATTCACCCCTCCACTTT
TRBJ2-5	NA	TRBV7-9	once	CASSLVAQPSETQYF	TGTGCCAGCAGCTTAGTGGCACAGCCCTCAGAGACCCAGTACTTC
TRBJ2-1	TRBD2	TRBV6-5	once	CASSTSSGAYNEQFF	TGTGCCAGCAGTACCTCTAGCGGGGCATACAATGAGCAGTTCTTC
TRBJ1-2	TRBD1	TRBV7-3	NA	CASSPQETGGGSGYGYTF	TGTGCCAGCAGCCCCCAAGAGACAGGGGGCGGTTCGGGCTATGGCTACACCTTC
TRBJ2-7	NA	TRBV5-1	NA	CASSLAFGTPNEQYF	TGCGCCAGCAGCTTGGCCTTCGGGACTCCAAACGAGCAGTACTTC
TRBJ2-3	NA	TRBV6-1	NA	CASRNFTSTDTQYF	TGTGCCAGCAGAAACTTCACCTCGACAGATACGCAGTATTTT
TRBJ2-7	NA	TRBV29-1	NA	CSVTPRGDYEQYF	TGCAGCGTCACTCCCAGGGGGGACTACGAGCAGTACTTC